This T cell receptor beta chain stems from a study of cytomegalovirus exposure and HLA in healthy donors. In the case of this clone: What it binds is unknown.

Study-wide findings and caveats: TCR sequences were mostly rare, though some public TCRs occurred in many donors.

Measured with immunoSEQ multiplex PCR; TCRdb has only the in-frame clones, and not every one. The sample contains around 150,000 clones, approximately 90% of which appear only once. Germline CDR1 reads SGHRS; CDR2 reads YFSETQ. The CDR3 contains 16 residues. Trimming took 1 base from V and 8 from J; bases not matched to a gene: 7. The receptor's source is a man aged 18 to 29 in good health and CMV-seronegative. The V gene is TRBV5-1, the J gene TRBJ2-1, with 12 bases identical to TRBD2. Sequenced material: PBMCs. The CDR3: CASSLSTSGGMDEQFF. The CDR3 region has the DNA TGCGCCAGCAGCTTGAGTACTAGCGGGGGGATGGATGAGCAGTTCTTC.